This TCR beta chain was sequenced during a study of cytomegalovirus exposure and HLA in healthy donors (dated by TCRdb to 2016 to 2017). A note on the overall study: In an earlier analysis of 587 of the donors, 276 Gb of sequence data and about 110 million unique TCR beta sequences from about 180 million T cells were reported. An earlier analysis of a few hundred of the donors applied high-throughput TCR beta sequencing to assess whether each TCR beta V gene segment acted as functional or pseudogenic. Using immunosequencing, the study profiled T cell repertoires from 640 or so subjects and related those repertoires to cytomegalovirus serostatus. All discovery cohort repertoires had been generated on a single sequencing platform. High-throughput TCR immunosequencing, statistical association of individual TCRs with disease status, and machine learning were combined to predict cytomegalovirus infection status. Donor age, sex, ethnicity and CMV serostatus were compiled alongside the repertoire data. Rather than using new phenotypic data, the later analysis identified candidate immune exposures from TCR beta sequences and from how often those sequences occurred across donors. The study aimed to test whether signatures of past pathogen exposure could be identified by cataloging public T cell receptors. Genome-wide SNP genotypes for about 65% of the 666 donors were used in a later genetic analysis, which treated that subset as a discovery cohort. On average, around 230,000 unique TCR beta nucleotide sequences were sequenced per donor among about 400 genotyped donors of the cohort, with roughly 20% of those sequences being non-productive. A few DR-DQ haplotypes were treated as single units for association and clustering because of strong linkage in the cohort. An early release that covered fewer than 800 HLA-typed donors contained about 290 gigabases of sequencing data and 80 million or so unique TCR sequences. Both class I and class II loci were covered by HLA typing, at four-digit resolution. Among the roughly 390 genotyped donors, around 81% belonged to the genetic ancestry cluster associated with self-reported Caucasian donors. Besides the first cohort of about 730 subjects, a separate validation cohort made up of 90 to 150 different subjects was used. To study patterns of TCR occurrence, a later analysis re-analyzed previously published TCR beta repertoires from around 700 donors and added high-resolution HLA genotyping. Typing coverage varied by locus: roughly 629-640 donors for A, B, C, DRB1 and DQB1; approximately 560 for DQA1; 600 to 610 for DPA1; 450 to 480 for DPB1.

On the study overall, not on this receptor specifically: In vitro tests confirmed that a few of the cytomegalovirus-associated TCR beta chains recognize cytomegalovirus antigens. In both the original and validation cohorts, the classifier was reported to diagnose cytomegalovirus status with high specificity and sensitivity. In this cohort, only TCR beta chains were sequenced, and detectable features were limited by the absence of alpha or paired-chain data. The sequencing pipeline was judged likely to have produced a cluster of highly shared sequence variants as a technical artifact. According to the authors, the approach could potentially be generalized to other disease states and immunological phenotypes. A further reported finding was that TCR beta sequences accurately predicted the HLA-A and HLA-B alleles for most subjects in the first cohort. A later analysis associated about 16,000 TCR beta sequences with specific HLA alleles at a false discovery rate of 0.05. According to a later analysis, parvovirus B19, influenza, CMV and Epstein-Barr virus appeared linked to several top co-occurrence clusters. In the study, around 160 TCR beta chains were listed as associated with cytomegalovirus. Strong co-occurrence of HLA alleles, especially DR and DQ, made assigning TCR associations to individual alleles difficult. The 87-base-pair reads could not distinguish some IMGT-functional V segments, including TRBV6-2 and TRBV6-3, so those segments were excluded. Over 15 rarely observed V segments, including chromosome 9 orphons, were excluded from the earlier analysis of about 600 of the donors because counts were too low. In a later genetic analysis, fewer N-insertions in productive TCRs were reported among donors in an Asian-associated ancestry cluster than the roughly 640-donor mean. A later analysis found that HLA-associated TCR beta chains were more clonally expanded and had lower generation probabilities than equally common non-associated chains. A later analysis found that TCR association rates varied across HLA loci, with DRB1 alleles showing the most associated TCRs and HLA-C alleles the fewest. Across donors, most TCR sequences were observed very rarely, whereas some public TCRs were present in many individuals. Roughly uniform sequencing depth across donors was assumed in presence/absence analyses, although this assumption may not hold. An association between a missense DCLRE1C variant and V-gene and J-gene trimming of TCR beta chains was found in a later genetic analysis and replicated in an independent cohort. For the cohort, immune exposure information was limited to CMV serostatus. In an earlier analysis of under 600 of the donors, most TCR beta V segments were observed in productive rearrangements about 90% or about 30% of the time, broadly matching IMGT annotations. Correlated functional status among segregating V segments might reflect linkage disequilibrium, but an unknown experimental factor could not be ruled out. Because HLA typing was unavailable for some donors at each locus, only the typed subset was used in association tests. In a later analysis, most CMV-associated TCR beta chains were found to appear HLA-restricted, with HLA associations seemingly driven largely by CMV exposure.

Germline trimming: 7 bases from V, 7 bases from J; junction bases outside gene matches: 13. The CDR3 has 15 amino acids, counting the end cysteine and phenylalanine. CDR3 DNA is the only sequence kept; it has 45 bases, read in frame from the first base. Per the germline V gene, MDHEN is the CDR1 and SYDVKM is the CDR2. Libraries were built with the immunoSEQ multiplex PCR assay. For the multiplex PCR, a mixture combining 60 forward primers for TCR Vbeta segments and 13 reverse primers for TCR Jbeta segments was used. Amplification of the CDR3 region of rearranged TCR beta genes was performed with a multiplex PCR assay on genomic DNA. On the Illumina HiSeq System, the amplified TCR beta libraries were sequenced as 87-base-pair reads. The authors' analysis ran thus. A later analysis counted about 80 million unique TCR beta chains across the 666 repertoires, and roughly 11 million of these chains were shared by at least two donors. To remove PCR and sequencing errors, raw reads were error-corrected and collapsed into unique sequences using a nearest-neighbor algorithm that merged closely related sequences. Alignment of CDR3 sequences to IMGT reference sequences was used to assign V, D and J gene segments. Each retained sequence needed at least a six-nucleotide match to both a V gene segment and a J gene segment. Rearrangements were classified as productive when the CDR3 lacked stop codons and remained in frame with V and J, and all other rearrangements were classified as non-productive. CDR3 was defined according to IMGT convention as the region running from the second conserved V-encoded cysteine to the conserved J-encoded phenylalanine. The earlier analysis of a few hundred of the donors excluded any sequence lacking an unambiguous match to a single V gene segment. An earlier analysis of approximately 590 of the donors called V segments functional above 56.7% productive rearrangements and segregating when the between-donor standard deviation exceeded 5%. A statistical classification framework was developed to diagnose cytomegalovirus status using the catalog of TCR beta chain sequences. In a later analysis, TCR nucleotide sequences were compared against IMGT/GENE-DB human TR gene sequences so that V and J genes could be assigned. In a later analysis, CDR3 sequences and most-parsimonious VDJ recombination scenarios were assigned using the TCRdist pipeline. A later analysis defined each TCR beta chain by its CDR3 amino acid sequence plus V-gene family, and excluded reads lacking a unique V-gene family. To address suspected cross-contamination and a sequencing artifact, a later analysis removed a few hundred highly shared, low-generation-probability nucleotide sequences. A later analysis calculated a clonal expansion index for each public chain from normalized within-repertoire ranks of inferred template counts. A later analysis computed generation probabilities with a VDJ recombination model fitted to out-of-frame rearrangements, and checked the results against IGoR. Hypergeometric tests were used in a later analysis to score TCR-TCR, TCR-HLA and TCR-CMV co-occurrence, with a repertoire-size bias correction applied to the TCR pairs. To estimate false discovery rates, a later analysis permuted the HLA or CMV assignments 20 times. In a later analysis, co-occurring TCRs were grouped with DBSCAN, and TCRdist sequence similarity was added when clustering was performed within HLA-allele-positive subsets. Repertoires with fewer than 30,000 or more than 120,000 public chains were left out of co-occurrence clustering, as were five repertoires with anomalous nucleotide sharing. TCRdb carries this immuneACCESS record with in-frame sequences only. Its versions omit some clonotypes, under half of them owing to an unresolved V gene in the studies checked, with the rest unexplained. V, J and clone size derive from that table, while D and trimming were established from the DNA sequence. The table for this sample lists around 300,000 clones; roughly four fifths of them were counted only once. About 2% of the sample is taken by the ten largest.

This clone appeared once. Its antigen has not been determined. The record has no base qualities; no much larger clone is one base away. The cohort comprised some 700 healthy bone marrow donors. All cohort members were sampled while nominally healthy, although unrecorded immune exposures were likely present. The donor was CMV seropositive and belonged to the group of 270 or so seropositive cohort members. A peripheral blood sample was collected from each donor, and TCR beta sequencing was performed on peripheral blood mononuclear cells. Genomic DNA was extracted from the blood cell samples with the Qiagen DNeasy Blood Extraction Kit.

This sequence was found in a woman in her thirties or forties in good health and CMV-seropositive. Sequenced input: PBMCs. The rearrangement joined TRBV28 to TRBJ1-5, and TRBD1 aligns with 7 junction nucleotides. In nucleotide form, the sequence is TGTGCCAGCACCCCCCCCGGAGGGGGCGCGCAGCCCCAGCATTTT. Its product reads: CASTPPGGGAQPQHF.